The 15 T cell receptor beta chains listed next were all sequenced from one sample in a study of graft-versus-host responses after intestinal transplantation. Intraepithelial and lamina propria lymphocytes were isolated from graft specimens. TCRdb's table, derived via immunoSEQ multiplex PCR, lists solely in-frame clones and lacks some. The sample records 29,000 or so clones, 60% to 85% being singletons. The sequencing used ileum tissue, collected 98 days after intestinal transplantation. The receptors derive from a human patient who received an intestinal transplant, so some T cells may come from the graft donor.

The chain employs TRBV19 and TRBJ2-3; TRBD1 matches at 7 bases. CDR1 LNHDA and CDR2 SQIVND come from the germline V gene (reference sequence). The CDR3 loop spans 16 amino acids. V gave up 4 bases and J gave up 6 bases; unmatched junction bases: 13. CDR3 sequence (DNA): TGTGCCAGTAGTACGAGCCGGGACAGAGGCCCCGATACGCAGTATTTT. Its protein is CASSTSRDRGPDTQYF.

The chain carries TRBV6-5 and TRBJ2-2; D might be TRBD1 (6 bases). This CDR3 comprises 16 residues. Trimming left V 0 bases short and J 5 bases short, with 13 bases between. Germline lookup yields CDR1 MNHEY and CDR2 SVGAGI. The CDR3 coding sequence is TGTGCCAGCAGTTACTCGCTTGGGGGCGCAACCGGGGAGCTGTTTTTT. Its translation is CASSYSLGGATGELFF.

This chain joins TRBV21-1 and TRBJ1-2. TRBV21-1 is a listed pseudogene. CDR3 length: 14 amino acids. Here the CDR3 DNA reads TGTGCCAGTTCCCCGGCCCCCAGTCCCTATGGCTACACCTTC. Amino acids: CASSPAPSPYGYTF.

The chain combines TRBV5-1 with TRBJ2-2, with 8 bases matching TRBD1. J gave up 5 bases and V 3 bases, and 6 bases lay outside the gene matches. The germline CDR1 and CDR2 sequences are SGHRS and YFSETQ. There are 15 residues in the CDR3. CDR3: CASSYPGGLTGELFF. The DNA for the CDR3 is TGCGCCAGCAGCTATCCAGGGGGCTTGACCGGGGAGCTGTTTTTT.

J is TRBJ1-4 and V is TRBV28; D ambiguous. CDR3 length: 18 residues. V lost 3 bases to trimming and J lost 0 bases, with 17 bases between them. Germline V gene sequence: CDR1 MDHEN, CDR2 SYDVKM. The CDR3 loop is CASSFPTRGASTNEKLFF. CDR3 sequence (DNA): TGTGCCAGCAGTTTTCCGACCCGGGGTGCTTCAACTAATGAAAAACTGTTTTTT.

The chain is built from TRBV5-8 and TRBJ2-7; D uncertain. The V gene's germline CDR1 is SGHTS and CDR2 YDEGEE. This CDR3 is 11 amino acids long. Trimming left V 3 bases short and J 3 bases short, with 4 bases between. As DNA, the CDR3 is TGTGCCAGCAGCTCGGACTACGAGCAGTACTTC. It encodes CASSSDYEQYF.

The CDR3 spells CATSRVGGANEQFF. The CDR3 region has the DNA TGTGCCACCAGCAGAGTAGGGGGAGCCAATGAGCAGTTCTTC. V usage is TRBV15 and J usage is TRBJ2-1; maybe TRBD1 (6 bases). The CDR3 sequence is 14 residues long. Between the trimmed V and J ends, which lost 1 base and 6 bases, there was a span of 10 bases. In germline, CDR1 is LNHNV, CDR2 YYDKDF (reference sequence).

J is TRBJ2-6 and V is TRBV27; unclear D gene. The CDR3 is made up of 11 amino acids. Germline V gene sequence: CDR1 MNHEY, CDR2 SMNVEV (reference sequence). CDR3 in amino acids: CSHSGANVLTF. CDR3 nucleotides: TGTTCCCACTCTGGGGCCAACGTCCTGACTTTC.

The genes are TRBV4-2 and TRBJ2-7; 8 bases fit TRBD2. CDR1 and CDR2 (germline): LGHNA, YNFKEQ. The trim removed 2 bases at V and 7 bases at J, leaving 10 bases unmatched. The CDR3 loop spans 15 amino acids. In nucleotides, the CDR3 is TGTGCCAGCAGCCAAAGCTCCGGGACTAGATTTGAGCAGTACTTC. It yields the protein CASSQSSGTRFEQYF.

This chain links TRBV29-1 with TRBJ1-3, with TRBD1 identical over 7 bases. The CDR3 has 13 residues. V lost 5 bases and J lost 3; bases outside the gene matches: 4. Germline CDR1 reads SQVTM; CDR2 reads ANQGSEA. The CDR3 coding sequence is TGCAGCGTTTCCGGGACAGATGGAAACACCATATATTTT. Translation: CSVSGTDGNTIYF.

This clone was detected only a few times. The chain recombines TRBV6-6 with TRBJ1-1; TRBD1 might be the D (5 bases). CDR1 and CDR2 from the germline V gene are MNHNY and SVGAGI (reference sequence). The CDR3 spans 11 residues. The V gene lost 5 bases and the J gene lost 6 bases, with 7 bases spanning the gap. The CDR3 bases are TGTGCCAGCAGTACGGGGGCTGAAGCTTTCTTT. Translated, it gives CASSTGAEAFF.

CDR3 region: CASSLLVGYGNEQFF. The CDR3 nucleotides read TGTGCCAGCAGCTTGTTGGTGGGCTATGGCAATGAGCAGTTCTTC. J is TRBJ2-1 and V is TRBV5-6; D is unclear. Germline assignment: CDR1 SGHDT and CDR2 YYEEEE. CDR3 length: 15 residues. Between the trimmed V and J ends, which lost 1 base and 6 bases, there was a span of 14 bases. Complete variable domain (other parts from reference TRBV5-6 and TRBJ2-1): DAGVTQSPTHLIKTRGQQVTLRCSPKSGHDTVSWYQQALGQGPQFIFQYYEEEERQRGNFPDRFSGHQFPNYSSELNVNALLLGDSALYLCASSLLVGYGNEQFFGPGTRLTVL.

The chain carries TRBV19 and TRBJ1-5, with D hard to call. V shed 2 bases and J shed 4 bases, with 12 bases lying between them. Germline V gene sequence: CDR1 LNHDA, CDR2 SQIVND (reference sequence). The CDR3 is 15 residues long. CDR3 bases: TGTGCCAGTAGTATAATGAACAGTTTAAATCAGCCCCAGCATTTT. It is translated as CASSIMNSLNQPQHF.

The rearrangement uses TRBV9 and TRBJ1-3; tentative D call: TRBD1 (6 bases). The CDR3 spans 17 residues. Germline V lookup: CDR1 SGDLS, CDR2 YYNGEE. Deletions cut 0 bases from V and 0 bases from J, with 13 bases between. The CDR3 is CASSVASGQNSGNTIYF. CDR3 nucleotides: TGTGCCAGCAGCGTAGCCTCTGGACAGAACTCTGGAAACACCATATATTTT.

The sample holds one count of this clone. The V call is TRBV2, the J call TRBJ2-2; D ambiguous. The CDR3 runs to 15 residues. Germline loops: CDR1 SNHLY, CDR2 FYNNEI. V lost 6 bases to trimming and J lost 2 bases, with 13 bases between them. The CDR3 is CASSTRFLNTGELFF. In DNA form, the CDR3 reads TGTGCCAGCAGCACACGATTCCTTAACACCGGGGAGCTGTTTTTT.